The 3 T cell receptor beta chains given below trace back to one sample, sequenced in a study of shared clonotypes between healthy human individuals (dated by TCRdb to 2018 to 2021). Libraries came from the immunoSEQ multiplex PCR assay. The clones in this table, taken by TCRdb from immuneACCESS, are in-frame only. Not every clone is retained; where verified, under half of the shortfall comes from an unresolved V gene, and the cause of the rest is unknown. The sample has more than 2 million clones on record, just over 90% of them singletons. Of the sample, approximately 1.6% is held by the ten largest clones. CD8 naive samples were CD45RO-negative cells positively selected for CCR7, giving a CD45RA+CCR7+ population that excluded TemRA cells. Sequencing input: naive CD8+ T cells from PBMCs. The meaning of the sample's cell subset or site label: CD45RA+CCR7+. The receptors originated from a man aged 18-30 years in good health. Some clones in this sample may be carry-over from other donors' samples.

The chain uses TRBV29-1 and TRBJ2-3, with 11 bases fitting TRBD2. CDR3 length: 17 amino acids. The germline V gene encodes CDR1 SQVTM and CDR2 ANQGSEA. With V trimmed by 4 bases and J by 2 bases, 11 bases remained unmatched. CDR3 coding DNA: TGCAGCGTTGTAAGACTAGCGGGACACTACCCCACAGATACGCAGTATTTT. It is translated as CSVVRLAGHYPTDTQYF.

The chain combines TRBV27 with TRBJ1-1; D uncertain. From germline, CDR1 is MNHEY and CDR2 SMNVEV (reference sequence). V was trimmed by 6 bases and J by 4 bases, leaving 15 bases between them. This CDR3 is built from 14 residues. CDR3 loop: CASRDQEGFTEAFF. The CDR3 DNA reads as TGTGCCAGCAGAGACCAAGAGGGTTTCACTGAAGCTTTCTTT.

The chain combines TRBV6-6 with TRBJ1-1; 7 bases line up with TRBD1. From germline, CDR1 is MNHNY and CDR2 SVGAGI (reference sequence). The CDR3 loop spans 15 amino acids. Trimming removed 2 bases from V and 10 bases from J; junction bases left unmatched: 13. The CDR3 sequence is CASSYQGQASNGAFF. The CDR3 region has the DNA TGTGCCAGCAGTTACCAAGGACAGGCCTCTAATGGAGCTTTCTTT.